Presented here are 28 T cell receptor beta chains from one specimen sequenced in a study of blood T cells in healthy people across ages. PCR was performed a second time for roughly 7 to 12 cycles using a sample-barcoded 5' primer and a J-beta primer mix. A single record per CDR3 protein comes from TCRdb applying MiXCR to the 5' RACE reads. The sample contains 700,000 to 850,000 distinct CDR3 sequences, approximately 35% of which appear only once. The specimen was blood. The source of these receptors is a man younger than 35 in good health.

This clonotype was counted a few times. The chain employs TRBV29-1 and TRBJ2-3, with 8 bases identical to TRBD2. V dropped 2 bases and J dropped 2; count of bases not matched to a gene: 3. CDR3 length: 14 amino acids. Germline V lookup: CDR1 SQVTM, CDR2 ANQGSEA. The CDR3 nucleotides read TGCAGCGTTGAATCCGGGGGGGACACAGATACGCAGTATTTT. Translated: CSVESGGDTDTQYF.

The rearrangement joins TRBV28 to TRBJ2-7; D possibly corresponds to TRBD2 (6 bases). Germline V CDR1 and CDR2: MDHEN, SYDVKM. The CDR3 runs to 15 residues. V lost 6 bases, J lost 0 bases, and 15 bases lay in between. The CDR3 bases are TGTGCCAGCAGCGGAGGGACGGTGAGCTCCTACGAGCAGTACTTC. It is translated as CASSGGTVSSYEQYF. Together with reference TRBV28 and TRBJ2-7, the CDR3 gives the full variable domain: DVKVTQSSRYLVKRTGEKVFLECVQDMDHENMFWYRQDPGLGLRLIYFSYDVKMKEKGDIPEGYSVSREKKERFSLILESASTNQTSMYLCASSGGTVSSYEQYFGPGTRLTVT.

Concerning this clonotype: Being one base from a much bigger clone, this may be a read error. The V and J genes are TRBV20-1 and TRBJ2-4, with D maybe TRBD1 (6 bases). CDR1 and CDR2 from the germline V gene are DFQATT and SNEGSKA (reference sequence). The CDR3 has 16 amino acids. The CDR3 is CSARVRGTLAKSIQYF. The CDR3 DNA reads as TGCAGTGCTAGAGTGAGGGGGACCCTGGCCAAAAGCATTCAGTACTTC.

The rearrangement links TRBV20-1 to TRBJ1-2; D might be TRBD1 (5 bases). Germline loops: CDR1 DFQATT, CDR2 SNEGSKA (reference sequence). V dropped 0 bases and J dropped 0 bases, with 8 bases sitting between them. This CDR3 is 14 amino acids long. The CDR3 region has the DNA TGCAGTGCTAGAGAACAGGCCTCTAACTATGGCTACACCTTC. This gives the protein CSAREQASNYGYTF.

The rearrangement links TRBV30 to TRBJ1-5; tentatively, D is TRBD1 (6 bases). Germline CDR1 and CDR2: GTSNPN and SVGIG (reference sequence). The CDR3 covers 14 residues. V shed 2 bases and J shed 4 bases, with 12 bases lying between them. This chain's CDR3 is CAWSSGTLNQPQHF. CDR3 bases: TGTGCCTGGAGTAGCGGGACATTGAATCAGCCCCAGCATTTT.

The chain couples TRBV12-3 or TRBV12-4 to TRBJ1-1, with D possibly being TRBD1 (5 bases). The V end was cut by 5 bases, the J end by 3 bases, with 19 bases between. The CDR3 length is 16 residues. CDR3 sequence: CASSISGQERDTEAFF. In DNA, the CDR3 is TGTGCCAGCAGTATCTCAGGGCAGGAGCGGGACACTGAAGCTTTCTTT.

This clonotype was seen once. The chain joins TRBV6-1 to TRBJ2-5, with D possibly matching TRBD2 (7 bases). The germline V and J ends were trimmed by 3 bases and 11 bases, with 16 bases remaining between them. This CDR3 contains 13 residues. Germline values: CDR1 MNHNS, CDR2 SASEGT. CDR3 amino acids: CASSDTGGDKQYF. DNA for the CDR3: TGTGCCAGCAGTGATACGGGGGGCGACAAGCAGTACTTC.

Turning to this clonotype: A far larger clone lies a single base away; this is likely a read error. The conserved final phenylalanine or tryptophan is absent from the CDR3, which likely points to a read error. The CDR3 bases are TGTGCCAGCAGTTTGGATACGCAGTATGTT. Its protein is CASSLDTQYV. The chain is built from TRBV12-3 or TRBV12-4 and TRBJ2-3; D call uncertain. The CDR3 sequence is 10 residues long. With 3 bases removed from V and 6 bases from J, the gap between germline ends came to 1 base.

J is TRBJ1-1 and V is TRBV20-1; D uncertain. Trimming cost V 6 bases and J 5 bases, with 19 bases left between them. Per germline, CDR1 DFQATT and CDR2 SNEGSKA (reference sequence). The CDR3 spans 14 residues. CDR3 sequence reads: CSAPQGGRTTEAFF. The CDR3 coding sequence is TGCAGTGCCCCGCAAGGAGGGCGGACGACTGAAGCTTTCTTT.

This clonotype was seen only a few times. The chain has TRBV27 and TRBJ2-7; 9 nucleotides line up with TRBD1. The J call may be wrong; the DNA end is better matched by TRBJ2-5. There are 14 residues in the CDR3. Germline V gene lookup returns CDR1 MNHEY and CDR2 SMNVEV (reference sequence). The CDR3, as DNA: TGTGCCAGCAGTCAACAGGGGGCGAGGGAGACCCAGTACTTC. This gives the protein CASSQQGARETQYF.

The gene calls are TRBV12-5 and TRBJ2-5, with D possibly TRBD1 on 6 matching bases. The CDR3 is 15 amino acids. Trimming removed 1 base from V and 11 bases from J, with 20 bases in between. CDR1 and CDR2 (germline): LGHNT, FRNRAP. As DNA, the CDR3 is TGTGCTAGTGGTTTGGGCATCCCTGGGGGCAGGGAGCAGTACTTC. The encoded protein is CASGLGIPGGREQYF.

The rearrangement uses TRBV5-1 and TRBJ2-1; D possibly corresponds to TRBD2 (5 bases). The length of the CDR3 is 13 residues. Germline-derived CDR1 and CDR2 are SGHRS and YFSETQ. V was cut by 0 bases and J by 12 bases, with 13 bases left in between. This chain's CDR3 is CASSLAGVGRQFF. CDR3 DNA sequence: TGCGCCAGCAGCTTGGCCGGGGTTGGCCGGCAGTTCTTC.

This clonotype was recorded at least ten times. The gene calls are TRBV6-1 and TRBJ2-7; 7 bases agree with TRBD2. The V gene's germline CDR1 is MNHNS and CDR2 SASEGT. The CDR3 is 20 residues long. Trimming cost V 5 bases and J 2 bases; bases outside gene matches: 24. The CDR3 region has the DNA TGTGCCAGCAGTCAGAACACCGGGACTACCAGGCGGAGAGATCCCTACGAGCAGTACTTC. It translates to CASSQNTGTTRRRDPYEQYF.

The chain carries TRBV4-3 and TRBJ2-3, with 9 bases that match TRBD1. CDR3 length equals 17 residues. The V gene end was trimmed by 4 bases and the J gene end by 4 bases; junction bases not matched to a gene: 12. Germline lookup yields CDR1 LGHNA and CDR2 YSLEER. CDR3 nucleotide sequence: TGCGCCAGCAGCCTAAGGACGTCGGACAGGGGATCAGATACGCAGTATTTT. Protein product: CASSLRTSDRGSDTQYF.

This clonotype was counted ten times or more. V usage is TRBV9 and J usage is TRBJ1-2; 7 nucleotides line up with TRBD1. The V segment lost 3 bases and the J segment 4 bases; nucleotides outside the gene matches: 6. This CDR3 region has 14 residues. CDR1 and CDR2 from the germline V gene are SGDLS and YYNGEE. CDR3 coding DNA: TGTGCCAGCAGCGCACAGGGGACACCCTATGGCTACACCTTC. It translates to CASSAQGTPYGYTF.

The V call is TRBV7-2, the J call TRBJ2-1; no clear D gene. The CDR3 is 16 residues long. The V end was cut by 1 base, the J end by 2 bases, with 12 bases between. Looked up from germline, CDR1 is SGHTA and CDR2 is FQGNSA. Here the CDR3 DNA reads TGTGCCAGCAGCTTAGGTGGCCGAAAAACCTACAATGAGCAGTTCTTC. It specifies CASSLGGRKTYNEQFF.

About this clonotype: The missing conserved phenylalanine or tryptophan at the end of this CDR3 makes a read error likely. The CDR3 region is CASTTGTGHHEQYL. As DNA, the CDR3 is TGTGCCAGCACCACCGGGACAGGGCACCACGAGCAGTACTTA. V usage is TRBV12-3 or TRBV12-4 and J usage is TRBJ2-1, with TRBD1 identical over 9 bases. The better agreement between TRBJ2-7 and the DNA end casts doubt on the J call. The CDR3 is made up of 14 amino acids.

J is TRBJ2-3 and V is TRBV20-1; no clear D. CDR3 length: 12 amino acids. V lost 5 bases and J lost 1, with 7 bases in between. Germline V gene data show CDR1 as DFQATT and CDR2 as SNEGSKA (reference sequence). The CDR3 region has the DNA TGCAGTGCTGAGACGGGCACAGATACGCAGTATTTT. Its translation is CSAETGTDTQYF.

This clonotype was counted only a few times. This chain uses TRBV18 with TRBJ1-5; maybe TRBD1 (6 bases). Germline CDR1 and CDR2: KGHSH and LQKENI. The CDR3 loop spans 16 amino acids. Trimming took off 2 bases at V and 3 bases at J, with 14 bases between the two ends. The CDR3 coding sequence is TGTGCCAGCTCACCAGGCGGAGGGGGGCCCAATCAGCCCCAGCATTTT. Its protein is CASSPGGGGPNQPQHF.

V usage is TRBV10-3 and J usage is TRBJ1-5; tentatively, D is TRBD1 (5 bases). Germline V gene sequence: CDR1 ENHRY, CDR2 SYGVKD. The ends were cut back, 0 bases at V and 7 bases at J, with 16 bases in the middle. This CDR3 has 16 residues. The CDR3 DNA sequence: TGTGCCATCAGTGAGTCGAAAGGGGATGTAAACCAGCCCCAGCATTTT. The encoded protein is CAISESKGDVNQPQHF.

This clonotype was observed a few times. The chain is built from TRBV18 and TRBJ2-1, with TRBD2 matching 13 bases. The CDR3 loop spans 18 amino acids. Trimming at V came to 3 bases and at J to 1 base, leaving 6 bases not matched to a gene. Germline V gene lookup returns CDR1 KGHSH and CDR2 LQKENI. CDR3 sequence: CASSPRTSGGQSYNEQFF. DNA of the CDR3: TGTGCCAGCTCACCCCGGACTAGCGGGGGCCAGTCCTACAATGAGCAGTTCTTC.

J is TRBJ2-3 and V is TRBV9; TRBD2 aligns across 11 bases. With 4 bases clipped from V and 2 bases from J, the junction kept 3 bases outside the gene matches. CDR1 SGDLS and CDR2 YYNGEE come from the germline V gene. The CDR3 has 15 amino acids. The CDR3, as DNA: TGTGCCAGCAGCTATAGCGGGGGGGTCACAGATACGCAGTATTTT. This encodes CASSYSGGVTDTQYF.

The V and J genes are TRBV6-5 and TRBJ1-5; 9 bases are a match to TRBD1. Looked up from germline, CDR1 is MNHEY and CDR2 is SVGAGI. With V trimmed by 4 bases and J by 4 bases, 5 bases remained unmatched. The CDR3 is 15 residues long. CDR3 amino acids: CASSWGQGYNQPQHF. In DNA form, the CDR3 reads TGTGCCAGCAGTTGGGGACAGGGCTATAATCAGCCCCAGCATTTT.

The rearrangement joins TRBV7-3 to TRBJ1-2; a possible D gene is TRBD1 (5 bases). Per the germline V gene, CDR1 is SGHTA and CDR2 is FQGTGA. There are 15 residues in the CDR3. The V gene lost 5 bases and the J gene lost 2 bases, with 15 bases spanning the gap. The CDR3 DNA sequence: TGTGCCAGCAGCCCAAGAGGGACCGACAACTATGGCTACACCTTC. This translates into CASSPRGTDNYGYTF. Together with reference TRBV7-3 and TRBJ1-2, the CDR3 gives the full variable domain: GAGVSQTPSNKVTEKGKYVELRCDPISGHTALYWYRQSLGQGPEFLIYFQGTGAADDSGLPNDRFFAVRPEGSVSTLKIQRTERGDSAVYLCASSPRGTDNYGYTFGSGTRLTVV.

This clonotype was seen repeatedly, ten times or more. The V call is TRBV9, the J call TRBJ1-6, with TRBD1 as a possible D gene (5 bases). Germline V gene data show CDR1 as SGDLS and CDR2 as YYNGEE. The CDR3 has 14 amino acids. V dropped 2 bases and J dropped 9 bases, with 12 bases sitting between them. The DNA of the CDR3 is TGTGCCAGCAGCGTTGACAGCGCGTTTTCACCCCTCCACTTT. Its translation: CASSVDSAFSPLHF. The full variable domain, with the rest looked up from reference TRBV9 and TRBJ1-6, is DSGVTQTPKHLITATGQRVTLRCSPRSGDLSVYWYQQSLDQGLQFLIQYYNGEERAKGNILERFSAQQFPDLHSELNLSSLELGDSALYFCASSVDSAFSPLHFGNGTRLTVT.

The table lists this clonotype with many counts. This rearrangement joins TRBV13 to TRBJ2-7; unclear D gene. The CDR3 is 12 residues long. V was pared by 5 bases and J by 3 bases, with 8 bases between. Per the germline V gene, CDR1 is PRHDT and CDR2 is FYEKMQ (reference sequence). The CDR3 DNA follows: TGTGCCAGCAGCACCGGGCTCTACGAGCAGTACTTC. As protein: CASSTGLYEQYF.

This clonotype was counted only a few times. This chain's CDR3 is CASRRQGGLTEAFF. The DNA of the CDR3 is TGTGCCAGCAGGCGGCAGGGGGGGTTAACTGAAGCTTTCTTT. V usage is TRBV12-3 or TRBV12-4 and J usage is TRBJ1-1; 7 bases match TRBD1. The junction had 9 bases not matched to a gene; V was cut back by 6 bases and J by 5 bases. The CDR3 sequence is 14 residues long.

The chain couples TRBV6-5 to TRBJ2-6; possibly TRBD1 or TRBD2 for D (5 bases each). In germline, CDR1 is MNHEY, CDR2 SVGAGI. The CDR3 is made up of 19 amino acids. Trimming left V 4 bases short and J 0 bases short, with 19 bases between. The CDR3 DNA sequence: TGTGCCAGCAGTTTGAGGGTCCCGGGACGGACCTCTGGGGCCAACGTCCTGACTTTC. Protein: CASSLRVPGRTSGANVLTF.